This T cell receptor beta chain was identified in a study of PD-L1 blockade in urothelial cancer. In the study overall: Bladder-origin urothelial cancer in males covered about 85% of the 29 patients. At 3 weeks after treatment start (second dose) and again at 6 weeks, blood was analyzed.

Generated by immunoSEQ multiplex PCR, the TCRdb table keeps only in-frame clones and is missing some. The table shows tens of thousands of clones, with more than 85% occurring only once. As regards this clone: Its antigen is undetermined.

Sample time point: pretreatment peripheral blood. Peripheral blood mononuclear cells were collected from every patient before and during treatment, yielding between 1 and 8 samples per patient. Study-level results: Below-median blood TCR clonality before treatment forecast better survival.

CDR1 and CDR2 (germline): MNHEY, SVGAGI. Trimming shortened V by 6 bases and J by 4 bases, and 18 bases separated the two germline ends. The CDR3 consists of 15 residues. The TCR sequence derives from a woman in her fifties or sixties with urothelial cancer. Sequencing was performed on PBMCs, taken around atezolizumab (anti-PD-L1) treatment. The rearrangement links TRBV6-5 to TRBJ2-5; a weak D match, TRBD1 (6 bases). CDR3 in amino acids: CASSPQQGRGETQYF. In DNA form, the CDR3 reads TGTGCCAGCAGCCCACAACAGGGTCGAGGAGAGACCCAGTACTTC.